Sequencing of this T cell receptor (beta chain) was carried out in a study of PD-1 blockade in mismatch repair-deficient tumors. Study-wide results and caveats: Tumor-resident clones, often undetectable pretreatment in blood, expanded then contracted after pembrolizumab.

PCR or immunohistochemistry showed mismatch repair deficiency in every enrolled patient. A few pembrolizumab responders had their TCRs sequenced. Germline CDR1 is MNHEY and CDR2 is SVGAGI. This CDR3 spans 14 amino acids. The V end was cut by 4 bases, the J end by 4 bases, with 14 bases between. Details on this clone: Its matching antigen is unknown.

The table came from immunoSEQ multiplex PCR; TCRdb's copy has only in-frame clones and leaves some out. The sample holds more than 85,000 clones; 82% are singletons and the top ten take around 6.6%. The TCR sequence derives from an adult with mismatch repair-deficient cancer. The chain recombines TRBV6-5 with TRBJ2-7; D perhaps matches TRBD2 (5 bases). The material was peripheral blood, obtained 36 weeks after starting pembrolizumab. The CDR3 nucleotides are TGTGCCAGCAGTTCCCTAGCCGGCCGGTACGAGCAGTACTTC. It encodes CASSSLAGRYEQYF.